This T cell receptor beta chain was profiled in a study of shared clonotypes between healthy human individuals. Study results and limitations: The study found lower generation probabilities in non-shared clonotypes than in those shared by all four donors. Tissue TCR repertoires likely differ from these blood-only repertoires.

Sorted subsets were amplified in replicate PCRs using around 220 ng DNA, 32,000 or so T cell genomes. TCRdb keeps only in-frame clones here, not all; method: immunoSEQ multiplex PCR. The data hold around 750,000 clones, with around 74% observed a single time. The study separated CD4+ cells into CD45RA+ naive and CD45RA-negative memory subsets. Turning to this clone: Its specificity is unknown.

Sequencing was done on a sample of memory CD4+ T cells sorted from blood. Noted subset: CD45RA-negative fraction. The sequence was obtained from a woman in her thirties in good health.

CDR3 sequence (DNA): TGTGCCATCAGCCCTAGCCCCACAGATACGCAGTATTTT. Encoded protein: CAISPSPTDTQYF. The chain links TRBV10-3 to TRBJ2-3; tentatively, D is TRBD2 (5 bases). The CDR3 is 13 residues long. Germline values: CDR1 ENHRY, CDR2 SYGVKD. The V gene lost 6 bases and the J gene lost 2 bases, with 9 bases spanning the gap.